A single sample gave rise to the 10 T cell receptor beta chains below, sequenced in a study of regulatory T cells in long-lasting Graves disease. Sample time point: newly diagnosed GD, antithyroid drugs for less than 3 months. The TCR library was prepared using RNA isolated from PBMCs. Building of the TCR beta libraries involved iRepertoire HTBI primers and Arm-PCR of CDR3 regions. TCRdb analysed the multiplex PCR reads with MiXCR anew, one entry per CDR3 protein. This sample has 350,000 to 500,000 distinct CDR3 sequences, with around 15% found just once. These data were also filed under a second study, of T cells in Graves' hyperthyroidism and ophthalmopathy.

Sample: peripheral blood mononuclear cells (PBMCs), taken at new diagnosis, from a patient treated with antithyroid drugs. These receptor sequences come from a woman between 18 and 29 years old with Graves disease.

In its sample, this clonotype was seen many times. The rearrangement joins TRBV28 to TRBJ2-5; 13 nucleotides line up with TRBD2. Trimming cost V 10 bases and J 4 bases; bases outside gene matches: 3. In germline, CDR1 is MDHEN, CDR2 SYDVKM. This CDR3 is built from 13 residues. CDR3 in DNA: TGTGCCACCTGGACTAGCGGGAGAGAGACCCAGTACTTC. Amino acid sequence: CATWTSGRETQYF.

Of note for this clonotype: This could be a read error, since a much larger clone is one nucleotide away. This rearrangement joins TRBV5-6 to TRBJ2-7; D is undetermined. V lost 4 bases, J lost 7 bases, and 12 bases lay in between. The CDR3 length is 12 residues. Germline V lookup: CDR1 SGHDT, CDR2 YYEEEE. The CDR3 DNA reads as TGTGCCAGCAGCGCGCGCTTCAATGAGCAGTACTTC. It is translated as CASSARFNEQYF.

This clonotype was observed at least ten times. The chain recombines TRBV6-5 with TRBJ2-1; D not resolved. CDR1 is MNHEY, CDR2 SVGAGI, per germline. Trimming stripped 4 bases from V and 4 bases from J, with 11 bases between. The CDR3 has 14 amino acids. CDR3 nucleotide sequence: TGTGCCAGCAGTTTCGCAACGAGGTACAATGAGCAGTTCTTC. Protein product: CASSFATRYNEQFF.

This clonotype appeared many times. J is TRBJ2-7 and V is TRBV29-1, with TRBD1 matching 11 bases. V shed 4 bases and J 3 bases; nucleotides not matched to a gene: 2. The CDR3 loop spans 13 amino acids. CDR1 is SQVTM, CDR2 ANQGSEA, per germline. Here the CDR3 reads CSVAGTGGYEQYF. CDR3 in DNA: TGCAGCGTTGCCGGGACAGGGGGCTACGAGCAGTACTTC.

This clonotype was found a few times. V is TRBV15 and J is TRBJ2-2; the D is unclear. CDR1 and CDR2 from the germline V gene are LNHNV and YYDKDF (reference sequence). The CDR3 length is 14 residues. The ends were cut back, 3 bases at V and 7 bases at J, with 12 bases in the middle. DNA of the CDR3: TGTGCCACCAGCAGGCAAAGGGCGGACGGGGAGCTGTTTTTT. Translating it yields CATSRQRADGELFF.

This clonotype has a count of ten or more. This rearrangement joins TRBV11-3 to TRBJ1-1; D remains unclear. V shed 6 bases and J shed 0 bases, with 8 bases lying between them. Germline CDR1 SGHNT, CDR2 YENEEA. The CDR3 extends over 13 amino acids. This chain's CDR3 is CASSLYMNTEAFF. CDR3 sequence (DNA): TGTGCCAGCAGTTTATATATGAACACTGAAGCTTTCTTT.

This clonotype was seen at least ten times. J is TRBJ2-7 and V is TRBV28; D not certain. Looked up from germline, CDR1 is MDHEN and CDR2 is SYDVKM. The V gene lost 1 base and the J gene lost 2 bases, with 6 bases spanning the gap. The length of the CDR3 is 13 residues. CDR3 loop: CASSLFRTYEQYF. The CDR3 region has the DNA TGTGCCAGCAGTTTATTTCGAACCTACGAGCAGTACTTC. The full variable domain, with the rest looked up from reference TRBV28 and TRBJ2-7, is DVKVTQSSRYLVKRTGEKVFLECVQDMDHENMFWYRQDPGLGLRLIYFSYDVKMKEKGDIPEGYSVSREKKERFSLILESASTNQTSMYLCASSLFRTYEQYFGPGTRLTVT.

This clonotype was seen more than once but under ten times. The junction departs from the called germline gene at one end, perhaps through a read error. This chain joins TRBV7-9 and TRBJ1-2, with D uncertain. The CDR3 extends over 15 amino acids. Germline CDR1 SEHNR, CDR2 FQNEAQ (reference sequence). The CDR3 DNA follows: TGCGCCAGCAGCTTAGCAGGAATCCGGGGCTATGGCTACACCTTC. It is translated as CASSLAGIRGYGYTF.

This clonotype was seen at least ten times. The rearrangement joins TRBV28 to TRBJ2-1, with 9 bases that match TRBD2. Germline V lookup: CDR1 MDHEN, CDR2 SYDVKM. The trim removed 6 bases at V and 7 bases at J, leaving 7 bases unmatched. The length of the CDR3 is 14 residues. The CDR3 sequence is CASRLSGSRNEQFF. CDR3 DNA: TGTGCCAGCAGACTTAGCGGGAGCCGTAATGAGCAGTTCTTC.

This clonotype was found a few times. This could be a read error, since a much larger clone is one nucleotide away. The J gene is TRBJ2-5, the V gene TRBV7-2; 12 nucleotides match TRBD2. The CDR3 contains 12 residues. Germline V lookup: CDR1 SGHTA, CDR2 FQGNSA. The CDR3 is CACSRTSGAGYF. CDR3 bases: TGTGCCTGCAGCCGGACTAGCGGGGCCGGGTACTTC.